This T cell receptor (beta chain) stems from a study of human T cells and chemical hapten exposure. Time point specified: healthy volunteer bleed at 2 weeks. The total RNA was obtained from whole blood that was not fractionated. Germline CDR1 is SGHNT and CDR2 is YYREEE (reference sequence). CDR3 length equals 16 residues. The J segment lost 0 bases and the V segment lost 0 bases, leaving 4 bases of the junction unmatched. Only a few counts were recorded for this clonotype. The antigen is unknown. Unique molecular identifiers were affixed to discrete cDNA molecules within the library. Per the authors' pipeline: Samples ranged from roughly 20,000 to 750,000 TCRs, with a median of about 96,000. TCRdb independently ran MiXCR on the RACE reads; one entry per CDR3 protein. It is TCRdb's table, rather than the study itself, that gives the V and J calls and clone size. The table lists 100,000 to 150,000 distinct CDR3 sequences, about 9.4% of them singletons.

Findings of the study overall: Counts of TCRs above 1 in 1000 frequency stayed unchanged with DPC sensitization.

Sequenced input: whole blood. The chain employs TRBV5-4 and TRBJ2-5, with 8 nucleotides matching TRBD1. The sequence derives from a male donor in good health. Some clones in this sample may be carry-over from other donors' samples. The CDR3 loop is CASSLDSGGYQETQYF. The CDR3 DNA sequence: TGTGCCAGCAGCTTGGACTCAGGGGGCTACCAAGAGACCCAGTACTTC.